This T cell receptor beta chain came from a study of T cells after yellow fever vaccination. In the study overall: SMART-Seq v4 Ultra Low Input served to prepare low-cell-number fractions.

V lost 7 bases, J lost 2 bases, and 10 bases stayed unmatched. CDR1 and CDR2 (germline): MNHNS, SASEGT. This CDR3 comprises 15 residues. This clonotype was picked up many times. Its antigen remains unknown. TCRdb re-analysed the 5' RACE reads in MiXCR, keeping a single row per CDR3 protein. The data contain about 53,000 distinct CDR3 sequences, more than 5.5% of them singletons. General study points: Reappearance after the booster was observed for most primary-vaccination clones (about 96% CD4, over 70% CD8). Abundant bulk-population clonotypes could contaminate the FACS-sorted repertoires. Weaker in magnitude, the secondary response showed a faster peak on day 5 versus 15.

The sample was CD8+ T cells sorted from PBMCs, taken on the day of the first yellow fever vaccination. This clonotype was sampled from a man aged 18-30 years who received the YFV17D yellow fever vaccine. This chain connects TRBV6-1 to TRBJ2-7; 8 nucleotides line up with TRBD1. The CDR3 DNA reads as TGTGCCAGCACCGGAGACAGGGGCGGGACCTACGAGCAGTACTTC. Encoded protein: CASTGDRGGTYEQYF.